A single sample is the source of the 10 T cell receptor beta chains below, sequenced in a study of liver allograft versus peripheral blood T cells. Across the study: Peripheral blood of the recipients supplied T cell receptor repertoires that were compared with those in transplanted livers.

MiXCR, applied by TCRdb to the reads, yields one record per CDR3 protein. The profile covers around 15,000 distinct CDR3 sequences, with around a fifth appearing a single time and over 9.5% taken by the ten largest. The source of these receptors is a human patient who had a liver transplant. Some T cells may originate from the graft donor.

This clonotype is classed as medium-sized. The rearrangement links TRBV6-5 to TRBJ2-3; the D gene is possibly TRBD2 (6 bases). The CDR3 is made up of 15 amino acids. Trimming removed 1 base at V and 4 bases at J, with 12 bases between. Germline V gene lookup returns CDR1 MNHEY and CDR2 SVGAGI. The CDR3 spells CASSYWAGRSDTQYF. The CDR3 DNA reads TGTGCCAGCAGTTACTGGGCGGGGAGATCAGATACGCAGTATTTT.

Relative to its sample, this clonotype is medium-sized. This chain connects TRBV29-1 to TRBJ1-1, with D tentatively TRBD1 (6 bases). Trimming took 8 bases from V and 7 from J, leaving 11 bases between them. CDR3 length: 10 residues. CDR1 is SQVTM and CDR2 is ANQGSEA in the germline V gene. Written as DNA, the CDR3 is TGCAGCTACAGGGAGCTTGAAGCTTTCTTT. Translated: CSYRELEAFF.

In regard to this clonotype: A much larger clonotype is one base distant, so this may be a read error. Because the CDR3 is missing its conserved closing phenylalanine or tryptophan, this is likely a read error. The DNA for the CDR3 is TGTGCCAGTAGTATAGGAGGGGGCAGCACAGATACGCAGTATTTA. Translated: CASSIGGGSTDTQYL. This chain connects TRBV19 to TRBJ2-3; 7 bases align to TRBD1. Germline CDR1 reads LNHDA; CDR2 reads SQIVND (reference sequence). V shed 1 base, J shed 0 bases, and the junction held 1 base outside the gene matches. The CDR3 extends over 15 amino acids.

In its sample, this clonotype is medium-sized. The chain is built from TRBV6-5 and TRBJ2-6; D not certain. Deletions cut 2 bases from V and 0 bases from J, with 11 bases between. Germline V gene data show CDR1 as MNHEY and CDR2 as SVGAGI. CDR3 size: 17 residues. The CDR3 nucleotides are TGTGCCAGCAGTTACCGTGTTGGGAACTCTGGGGCCAACGTCCTGACTTTC. Protein product: CASSYRVGNSGANVLTF.

This clonotype occurred many times. This chain joins TRBV7-2 and TRBJ2-5, with D perhaps matching TRBD1 or TRBD2 (5 bases each). The V gene lost 4 bases and the J gene lost 6 bases, with 12 bases spanning the gap. This CDR3 region has 13 residues. Germline CDR1 is SGHTA and CDR2 is FQGNSA. The CDR3 sequence is CASSSGTGKTQYF. The CDR3 DNA sequence: TGTGCCAGCAGCTCTGGGACGGGTAAGACCCAGTACTTC.

This chain joins TRBV20-1 and TRBJ1-3; D may be TRBD1 (6 bases). V lost 2 bases and J lost 4, with 15 bases in between. This CDR3 spans 15 amino acids. Germline assignment: CDR1 DFQATT and CDR2 SNEGSKA (reference sequence). The CDR3 sequence: CSARTGSQYGNTIYF. CDR3 sequence (DNA): TGCAGTGCTAGAACAGGGTCTCAGTACGGAAACACCATATATTTT.

This clonotype is termed medium-sized. The rearrangement joins TRBV6-1 to TRBJ1-2; 8 bases align to TRBD1. The germline V gene encodes CDR1 MNHNS and CDR2 SASEGT. V shed 6 bases, J shed 4 bases, and the junction held 7 bases outside the gene matches. The length of the CDR3 is 14 residues. CDR3 nucleotides: TGTGCCAGCAGCGCACCGACAGGGGCCTATGGCTACACCTTC. Amino acid sequence: CASSAPTGAYGYTF.

In this sample, this clonotype turned up a few times. V and J are TRBV5-4 and TRBJ1-6; D might be TRBD1 (6 bases). V lost 0 bases to trimming and J lost 3 bases, with 7 bases between them. This CDR3 spans 15 amino acids. The germline V gene encodes CDR1 SGHNT and CDR2 YYREEE (reference sequence). The CDR3 is CASSLGTDYNSPLHF. The CDR3 nucleotides read TGTGCCAGCAGCTTGGGGACAGACTATAATTCACCCCTCCACTTT. Full variable domain (missing parts from reference TRBV5-4 and TRBJ1-6): ETGVTQSPTHLIKTRGQQVTLRCSSQSGHNTVSWYQQALGQGPQFIFQYYREEENGRGNFPPRFSGLQFPNYSSELNVNALELDDSALYLCASSLGTDYNSPLHFGNGTRLTVT.

The table lists this clonotype with many counts. V usage is TRBV6-2 or TRBV6-3 and J usage is TRBJ2-7, with 8 bases that match TRBD2. The CDR3 is 14 residues long. The ends lost 5 bases at V and 3 bases at J; junction bases unmatched: 6. CDR1 is MNHEY, CDR2 SVGEGT, per germline. The CDR3 loop is CASSPPGTSYEQYF. In DNA form, the CDR3 reads TGTGCCAGCAGTCCCCCCGGGACTAGCTACGAGCAGTACTTC.

This chain links TRBV24-1 with TRBJ1-1; D not certain. The CDR3 consists of 13 residues. V lost 5 bases and J 7 bases, leaving 13 bases between the germline ends. Germline values: CDR1 KGHDR, CDR2 SFDVKD. The CDR3 here is CATSATGSSEAFF. In DNA, the CDR3 is TGTGCCACCAGTGCCACGGGCAGCAGTGAAGCTTTCTTT.